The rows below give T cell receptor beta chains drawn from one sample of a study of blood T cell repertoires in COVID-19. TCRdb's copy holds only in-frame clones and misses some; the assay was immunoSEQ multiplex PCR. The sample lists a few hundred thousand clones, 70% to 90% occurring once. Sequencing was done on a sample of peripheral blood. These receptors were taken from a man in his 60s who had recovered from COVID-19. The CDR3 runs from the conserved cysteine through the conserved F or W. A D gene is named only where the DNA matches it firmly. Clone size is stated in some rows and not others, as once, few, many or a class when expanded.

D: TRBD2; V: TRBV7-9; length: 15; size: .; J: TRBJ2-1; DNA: TGTGCCAGCAGAGCGTTGGCGGGGGTGGGGCCTTCGGAGTTCTTC; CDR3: CASRALAGVGPSEFF
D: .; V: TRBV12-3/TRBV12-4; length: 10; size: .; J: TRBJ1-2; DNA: TGTGCCAGCGGAGGCTATGGCTACACCTTC; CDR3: CASGGYGYTF
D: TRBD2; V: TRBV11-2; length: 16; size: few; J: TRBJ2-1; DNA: TGTGCCAGCAGCTTCCTGACTAGCGGGAGCCAGGATGAGCAGTTCTTC; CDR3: CASSFLTSGSQDEQFF
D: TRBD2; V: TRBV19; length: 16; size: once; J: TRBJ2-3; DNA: TGTGCCAGTAGTATGACTAGCGGGGGGGCCACTGATACGCAGTATTTT; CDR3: CASSMTSGGATDTQYF
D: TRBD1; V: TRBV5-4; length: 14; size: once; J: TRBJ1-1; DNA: TGTGCCAGCAGCCAAGAGACAGGGCGCACTGAAGCTTTCTTT; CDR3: CASSQETGRTEAFF
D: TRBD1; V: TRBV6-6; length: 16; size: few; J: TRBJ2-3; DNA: TGTGCCAGCAGACGGGGACAGGGGGCAATCCCAGATACGCAGTATTTT; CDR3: CASRRGQGAIPDTQYF
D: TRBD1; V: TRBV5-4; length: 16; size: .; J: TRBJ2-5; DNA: TGTGCCAGCAGCCCGGGACAGGGGGCGAGGCAGGAGACCCAGTACTTC; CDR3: CASSPGQGARQETQYF
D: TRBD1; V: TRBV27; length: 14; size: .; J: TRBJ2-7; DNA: TGTGCCAGCAGGGGACAGGGGGTTACCTACGAGCAGTACTTC; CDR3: CASRGQGVTYEQYF
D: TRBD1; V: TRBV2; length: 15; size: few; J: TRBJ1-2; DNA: TGTGCCAGCAGCCCCGGCGGGACAGGAATATATGGCTACACCTTC; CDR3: CASSPGGTGIYGYTF
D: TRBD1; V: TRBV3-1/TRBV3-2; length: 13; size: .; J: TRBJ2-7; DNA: TGTGCCAGCAGAGGACAGGGAATTGACGAGCAGTACTTC; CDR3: CASRGQGIDEQYF
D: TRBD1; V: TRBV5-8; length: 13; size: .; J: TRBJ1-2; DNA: TGTGCCAGCAGCACACAGGGGGCAAGTGGCTACACCTTC; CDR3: CASSTQGASGYTF
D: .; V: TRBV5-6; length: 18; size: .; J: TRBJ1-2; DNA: TGTGCCAGCAGCCCTGGGCGGAGGGGTCAAGACGGGGGCTATGGCTACACCTTC; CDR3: CASSPGRRGQDGGYGYTF
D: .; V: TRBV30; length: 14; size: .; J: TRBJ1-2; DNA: TGTGCCTGGAGTCTCAACTGGGGGCTTGGTGGCTACACCTTC; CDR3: CAWSLNWGLGGYTF
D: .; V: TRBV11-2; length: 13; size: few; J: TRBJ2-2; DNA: TGTGCCAGCAGCTTAAATCTTTCCGGGGAGCTGTTTTTT; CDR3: CASSLNLSGELFF
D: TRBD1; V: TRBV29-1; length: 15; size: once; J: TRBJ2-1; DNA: TGCAGCGTTGAGGGGGACAGAATCTCCTACAATGAGCAGTTCTTC; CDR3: CSVEGDRISYNEQFF
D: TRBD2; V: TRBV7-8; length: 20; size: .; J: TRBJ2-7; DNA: TGTGCCAGCAGCTTAGCGGTCCCCCCTAGACTAGCGGGGGTCTCCTACGAGCAGTACTTC; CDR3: CASSLAVPPRLAGVSYEQYF
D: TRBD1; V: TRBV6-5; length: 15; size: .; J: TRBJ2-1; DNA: TGTGCCAGCAGTTATGGACAGGGGAGGTCCTATGAGCAGTTCTTC; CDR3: CASSYGQGRSYEQFF
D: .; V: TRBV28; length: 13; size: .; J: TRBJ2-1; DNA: TGTGCCAGCAATTTACTAGTTGGCAATGAGCAGTTCTTC; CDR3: CASNLLVGNEQFF